The following is a T cell receptor beta chain sequence with its context. TCRdb's table, derived via immunoSEQ multiplex PCR, lists solely in-frame clones and lacks some. In the table there are about 52,000 clones, 82% of which are singletons. This sample is drawn from a study of identifying expanded T cells in peripheral blood. Losses at the gene ends were 1 base for V and 0 bases for J; bases not matched to a gene: 4. From germline, CDR1 is SEHNR and CDR2 FQNEAQ (reference sequence). CDR3 size: 16 residues. The chain joins TRBV7-9 to TRBJ2-3; 7 nucleotides line up with TRBD1. Sequences were obtained from blood. The source is a person aged 18-70 years in good health. The CDR3 region is CASSLGYRGSTDTQYF. The DNA for the CDR3 is TGTGCCAGCAGCTTAGGGTACAGGGGCAGCACAGATACGCAGTATTTT.